Below are 32 T cell receptor beta chains sequenced from a single sample in a study of cytomegalovirus exposure and HLA in healthy donors. The PCR contained 60 Vbeta and 13 Jbeta primers. Profiling relied on immunoSEQ multiplex PCR, and the TCRdb table lists in-frame clones only, not all of them. Among about 130,000 clones listed, over 75% were seen once. Material for sequencing was PBMCs. Receptors originate from a woman aged 40 to 55 in good health and CMV-seropositive.

Only a few counts were recorded for this clone. In nucleotides, the CDR3 is TGTGCCTGGAGTCGTACTAGCGGGGGTACGCAGTATTTT. This encodes CAWSRTSGGTQYF. V and J are TRBV30 and TRBJ2-3, with 11 bases matching TRBD2. From germline, CDR1 is GTSNPN and CDR2 SVGIG (reference sequence). Germline trimming cut 2 bases from V and 8 bases from J; bases unmatched to any gene: 3. CDR3 length: 13 amino acids.

This chain uses TRBV6-6 with TRBJ1-1, with D unclear. CDR3 size: 13 residues. Trimming shortened V by 2 bases and J by 7 bases, and 11 bases separated the two germline ends. Germline-derived CDR1 and CDR2 are MNHNY and SVGAGI (reference sequence). The CDR3 loop reads CASSYPEQSEAFF. CDR3 DNA sequence: TGTGCCAGCAGTTACCCGGAACAGAGTGAAGCTTTCTTT.

The chain carries TRBV27 and TRBJ2-7; TRBD2 matches 10 bases. Germline values: CDR1 MNHEY, CDR2 SMNVEV (reference sequence). The CDR3 contains 16 residues. Trimming at V came to 3 bases and at J to 3 bases, leaving 8 bases not matched to a gene. The CDR3, as DNA: TGTGCCAGCAGTTTTATAGCGAGCGGGAGGGTCTACGAGCAGTACTTC. It translates to CASSFIASGRVYEQYF.

This clone was seen more than once but under ten times. This chain connects TRBV9 to TRBJ1-4; 7 positions agree with TRBD1. The CDR3 is 15 residues long. The ends lost 4 bases at V and 3 bases at J; junction bases unmatched: 6. Germline loops: CDR1 SGDLS, CDR2 YYNGEE. DNA for the CDR3: TGTGCCAGCAGCCCCGGACAGGTCCCTAATGAAAAACTGTTTTTT. Translated, it gives CASSPGQVPNEKLFF. Based on the CDR3 plus reference TRBV9 and TRBJ1-4, the full variable domain is DSGVTQTPKHLITATGQRVTLRCSPRSGDLSVYWYQQSLDQGLQFLIQYYNGEERAKGNILERFSAQQFPDLHSELNLSSLELGDSALYFCASSPGQVPNEKLFFGSGTQLSVL.

The V and J genes are TRBV5-1 and TRBJ2-7, with no clear D. CDR3 length: 15 residues. In germline, CDR1 is SGHRS, CDR2 YFSETQ. Trimming removed 7 bases at V and 3 bases at J, with 20 bases between. CDR3: CASHPLSASFYEQYF. CDR3 nucleotides: TGCGCCAGCCATCCTCTGTCTGCAAGCTTCTACGAGCAGTACTTC.

This rearrangement joins TRBV29-1 to TRBJ1-2; possibly TRBD1 for D (6 bases). This CDR3 region has 16 residues. CDR1 is SQVTM, CDR2 ANQGSEA, per germline. V lost 2 bases, J lost 5 bases, and 21 bases lay in between. The CDR3 sequence is CSVERGGETGIYGYTF. The CDR3 DNA is TGCAGCGTTGAAAGAGGGGGAGAAACTGGTATTTATGGCTACACCTTC.

This sequence joins TRBV7-9 and TRBJ1-2; TRBD1 aligns across 9 bases. CDR3 size: 19 residues. The junction had 18 bases not matched to a gene; V was cut back by 1 base and J by 6 bases. Germline assignment: CDR1 SEHNR and CDR2 FQNEAQ (reference sequence). The CDR3 is CASSLELRDREERKHGYTF. The CDR3 bases are TGTGCCAGCAGCTTAGAGCTCCGGGACAGGGAAGAGAGGAAGCATGGCTACACCTTC.

The V call is TRBV25-1, the J call TRBJ1-1, with D tentatively TRBD1 (5 bases). This CDR3 is 16 amino acids long. Germline values: CDR1 MGHDK, CDR2 SYGVNS. With 4 bases removed from V and 0 bases from J, the gap between germline ends came to 15 bases. CDR3 region: CASSAGGEVVNTEAFF. The CDR3 DNA reads as TGTGCCAGCAGTGCGGGGGGGGAGGTTGTGAACACTGAAGCTTTCTTT.

This sequence joins TRBV7-8 and TRBJ2-1; D unclear. CDR3 length: 17 residues. Germline CDR1 reads SGHVS; CDR2 reads FQNEAQ. Trimming left V 5 bases short and J 7 bases short, with 24 bases between. The CDR3 DNA follows: TGTGCCAGCAGCCCGCGATCGAGCGATACTCGGAGTAATGAGCAGTTCTTC. This encodes CASSPRSSDTRSNEQFF.

The J gene is TRBJ2-5, the V gene TRBV7-9; TRBD2 might be the D (5 bases). The CDR3 totals 12 residues. Germline CDR1 and CDR2: SEHNR and FQNEAQ (reference sequence). Trimming removed 10 bases from V and 7 bases from J, with 16 bases in between. CDR3 sequence reads: CATDATAGTQYF. CDR3 nucleotide sequence: TGTGCCACCGATGCTACCGCGGGGACCCAGTACTTC.

The gene calls are TRBV7-2 and TRBJ1-5, with 9 bases identical to TRBD1. This CDR3 contains 15 residues. Germline V gene lookup returns CDR1 SGHTA and CDR2 FQGNSA. Trimming at V came to 5 bases and at J to 2 bases, leaving 4 bases not matched to a gene. The CDR3 coding sequence is TGTGCCAGCAGCCCCAGGACAGGGGGCAATCAGCCCCAGCATTTT. Amino acids: CASSPRTGGNQPQHF.

V usage is TRBV6-1 and J usage is TRBJ1-2, with D unresolved. Per germline, CDR1 MNHNS and CDR2 SASEGT. The ends were cut back, 7 bases at V and 4 bases at J, with 16 bases in the middle. This CDR3 has 14 amino acids. Written as DNA, the CDR3 is TGTGCCAGCATGCTGGCGAGTCGCGGCTATGGCTACACCTTC. Translation: CASMLASRGYGYTF.

The chain has TRBV4-1 and TRBJ1-2; D uncertain. With 2 bases removed from V and 3 bases from J, the gap between germline ends came to 10 bases. CDR3 length: 14 amino acids. Germline V CDR1 and CDR2: MGHRA, YSYEKL. The CDR3 spells CASSQTDGDYGYTF. CDR3 DNA sequence: TGCGCCAGCAGCCAAACGGACGGGGACTATGGCTACACCTTC.

This chain connects TRBV30 to TRBJ1-1; 8 bases agree with TRBD1. The CDR3 sequence is 14 residues long. Germline lookup yields CDR1 GTSNPN and CDR2 SVGIG (reference sequence). After removal of 2 bases from V and 11 bases from J, the junction contained 13 bases not matched to a gene. This CDR3 is CAWSPGQGWSGAFF. CDR3 DNA sequence: TGTGCCTGGAGTCCTGGACAGGGCTGGTCCGGGGCTTTCTTT.

The chain couples TRBV19 to TRBJ2-1; TRBD2 aligns across 9 bases. Trimming cost V 2 bases and J 5 bases; bases outside gene matches: 4. CDR1 LNHDA and CDR2 SQIVND come from the germline V gene (reference sequence). This CDR3 has 15 residues. This CDR3 is CASSIIAGVDNEQFF. The CDR3 nucleotides read TGTGCCAGTAGTATAATAGCGGGAGTCGACAATGAGCAGTTCTTC.

The chain has TRBV7-3 and TRBJ2-6; D gene ambiguous. The CDR3 loop spans 17 amino acids. V was pared by 3 bases and J by 0 bases, with 12 bases between. The germline V gene encodes CDR1 SGHTA and CDR2 FQGTGA. CDR3 bases: TGTGCCAGCAGCTTTTGGCCCTCGCACTCTGGGGCCAACGTCCTGACTTTC. This sequence encodes CASSFWPSHSGANVLTF.

This chain joins TRBV11-1 and TRBJ2-7, with a tentative D call TRBD2 (5 bases). Looked up from germline, CDR1 is SGHAT and CDR2 is FQDESV (reference sequence). CDR3 length: 14 amino acids. V dropped 5 bases and J dropped 2 bases, with 13 bases sitting between them. The CDR3 sequence: CASSPGPGAYEQYF. The DNA for the CDR3 is TGTGCCAGCAGCCCCGGACCCGGGGCCTACGAGCAGTACTTC. The whole variable domain, remainder taken from reference TRBV11-1 and TRBJ2-7, is EAEVAQSPRYKITEKSQAVAFWCDPISGHATLYWYRQILGQGPELLVQFQDESVVDDSQLPKDRFSAERLKGVDSTLKIQPAELGDSAMYLCASSPGPGAYEQYFGPGTRLTVT.

V usage is TRBV11-2 and J usage is TRBJ2-5; TRBD1 might be the D (6 bases). Per germline, CDR1 SGHAT and CDR2 FQNNGV. The CDR3 totals 14 residues. The germline V and J ends were trimmed by 5 bases and 3 bases, with 13 bases remaining between them. Here the CDR3 reads CASSPRQGKETQYF. The CDR3 bases are TGTGCCAGCAGCCCACGTCAGGGGAAAGAGACCCAGTACTTC.

V and J are TRBV7-9 and TRBJ2-7; 9 bases are shared with TRBD1. The CDR3 contains 12 residues. Trimming cost V 10 bases and J 2 bases; bases outside gene matches: 3. Germline CDR1 and CDR2: SEHNR and FQNEAQ (reference sequence). The CDR3: CAIGQGTYEQYF. CDR3 coding DNA: TGTGCCATCGGACAGGGGACCTACGAGCAGTACTTC.

V gene TRBV15 combines with J gene TRBJ2-1; TRBD2 is a possible D gene (5 bases). V lost 3 bases and J 0 bases, leaving 9 bases between the germline ends. Germline lookup yields CDR1 LNHNV and CDR2 YYDKDF (reference sequence). This CDR3 comprises 15 residues. The chain's CDR3 is CATSSGTSSYNEQFF. The CDR3 DNA is TGTGCCACCAGCAGCGGCACTAGCTCCTACAATGAGCAGTTCTTC. Looking up the rest from reference TRBV15 and TRBJ2-1 gives the full variable domain: DAMVIQNPRYQVTQFGKPVTLSCSQTLNHNVMYWYQQKSSQAPKLLFHYYDKDFNNEADTPDNFQSRRPNTSFCFLDIRSPGLGDTAMYLCATSSGTSSYNEQFFGPGTRLTVL.

As for this clone: A junction end diverges from the germline sequence, so it may reflect a read error. V gene TRBV6-1 combines with J gene TRBJ2-1, with 10 nucleotides matching TRBD2. This CDR3 contains 16 residues. The germline gives CDR1 MNHNS, CDR2 SASEGT. The CDR3 is CASSVSLAGAYNGQFF. The CDR3 coding sequence is TGTGCCAGCAGTGTTTCGCTAGCGGGGGCCTACAATGGGCAGTTCTTC.

The chain links TRBV7-3 to TRBJ2-5, with D unclear. V shed 2 bases and J shed 5 bases, with 9 bases lying between them. Germline CDR1 SGHTA, CDR2 FQGTGA. The CDR3 loop spans 13 amino acids. The DNA for the CDR3 is TGTGCCAGCAGCTTAGGCGGCTGGGAGACCCAGTACTTC. Its protein is CASSLGGWETQYF. The full variable domain, rest sourced from reference TRBV7-3 and TRBJ2-5, is GAGVSQTPSNKVTEKGKYVELRCDPISGHTALYWYRQSLGQGPEFLIYFQGTGAADDSGLPNDRFFAVRPEGSVSTLKIQRTERGDSAVYLCASSLGGWETQYFGPGTRLLVL.

Worth noting for this clone: Its ends do not fully match the called genes, so a read error is possible. This rearrangement joins TRBV7-3 to TRBJ2-4, with a tentative D call TRBD1 (6 bases). This CDR3 is built from 13 residues. The germline V gene encodes CDR1 SGHTA and CDR2 FQGTGA. The CDR3 is CASSLDRQNIQYF. The CDR3 nucleotides are TGTGCTAGCAGCTTAGACAGGCAAAACATTCAGTACTTC.

V is TRBV11-2 and J is TRBJ2-3, with 14 bases that match TRBD2. CDR1 SGHAT and CDR2 FQNNGV come from the germline V gene. CDR3 length: 17 residues. J was trimmed by 5 bases and V by 4 bases; bases with no gene match: 8. DNA of the CDR3: TGTGCCAGCAGCTCGGGGGGACTAGCGGGAGTTGTAGATACGCAGTATTTT. Its translation: CASSSGGLAGVVDTQYF.

This clone has only a few counts. The rearrangement links TRBV19 to TRBJ1-1; TRBD1 matches 8 bases. Germline-derived CDR1 and CDR2 are LNHDA and SQIVND (reference sequence). V shed 4 bases and J 4 bases; nucleotides not matched to a gene: 2. The CDR3 extends over 13 amino acids. In DNA form, the CDR3 reads TGTGCCAGTAGTACTACAGGGGGCACTGAAGCTTTCTTT. Translating gives CASSTTGGTEAFF.

This clone was detected only once. The chain couples TRBV19 to TRBJ2-5; D is ambiguous. The V gene's germline CDR1 is LNHDA and CDR2 SQIVND (reference sequence). The CDR3 extends over 14 amino acids. V was cut by 5 bases and J by 7 bases, with 17 bases left in between. The chain's CDR3 is CASSPKQNSRTQYF. CDR3 nucleotides: TGTGCCAGTAGTCCGAAACAGAACTCGCGGACCCAGTACTTC.

CDR3 amino acids: CASSPTAAYEQYF. DNA of the CDR3: TGTGCCAGCAGCCCCACAGCCGCCTACGAGCAGTACTTC. This sequence joins TRBV7-3 and TRBJ2-5; unclear D gene. The J call may be mistaken, given a closer DNA end match to TRBJ2-7. CDR1 and CDR2 (germline): SGHTA, FQGTGA. The CDR3 covers 13 residues.

The genes are TRBV6-6 and TRBJ2-7; 8 bases are a match to TRBD2. The V and J ends lost 5 bases and 2 bases, in that order; junction bases with no gene match: 2. The CDR3 runs 13 residues. Germline lookup yields CDR1 MNHNY and CDR2 SVGAGI (reference sequence). This chain's CDR3 is CASSSGSTYEQYF. The CDR3 nucleotides read TGTGCCAGCAGTAGCGGGAGTACCTACGAGCAGTACTTC.

This sequence joins TRBV11-3 and TRBJ2-2; D gene uncertain. V shed 2 bases and J shed 0 bases, with 7 bases lying between them. The CDR3 spans 15 residues. In germline, CDR1 is SGHNT, CDR2 YENEEA. Here the CDR3 DNA reads TGTGCCAGCAGCTTAATGGGCTCGAACACCGGGGAGCTGTTTTTT. It yields the protein CASSLMGSNTGELFF.

The sample holds a few counts of this clone. This chain connects TRBV7-3 to TRBJ2-3; 11 nucleotides line up with TRBD2. Germline CDR1 and CDR2: SGHTA and FQGTGA. With V trimmed by 5 bases and J by 4 bases, 17 bases remained unmatched. The CDR3 sequence is 19 residues long. CDR3 nucleotides: TGTGCCAGCAGCAGATCCGGGACTAGCGGAGTTCTCTCACCAGATACGCAGTATTTT. The encoded protein is CASSRSGTSGVLSPDTQYF.

DNA for the CDR3: TGTGCCAGCAGCGCTAGCGGGAGCTCCTACAATGAGCAGTTCTTC. It translates to CASSASGSSYNEQFF. V gene TRBV7-2 combines with J gene TRBJ2-1; 10 nucleotides match TRBD2. The CDR3 has 15 residues. CDR1 is SGHTA, CDR2 FQGNSA, per germline. Trimming at V came to 5 bases and at J to 0 bases, leaving 1 base not matched to a gene.

The DNA for the CDR3 is TGTGCCAGCAGCTTCGGTCAAAGACTGAACACCGGGGAGCTGTTTTTT. Translated, it gives CASSFGQRLNTGELFF. The chain has TRBV7-9 and TRBJ2-2; no firm D call. The CDR3 has 16 residues. Germline loops: CDR1 SEHNR, CDR2 FQNEAQ (reference sequence). Trimming shortened V by 3 bases and J by 1 base, and 12 bases separated the two germline ends.